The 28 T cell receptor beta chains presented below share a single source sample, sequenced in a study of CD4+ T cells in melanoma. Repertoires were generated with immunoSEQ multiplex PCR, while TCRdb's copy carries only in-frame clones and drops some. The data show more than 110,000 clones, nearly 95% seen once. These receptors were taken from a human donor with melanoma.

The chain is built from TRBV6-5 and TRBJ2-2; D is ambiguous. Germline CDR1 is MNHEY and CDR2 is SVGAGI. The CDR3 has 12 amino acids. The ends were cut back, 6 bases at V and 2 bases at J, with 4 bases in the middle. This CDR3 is CASRPNTGELFF. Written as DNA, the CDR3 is TGTGCCAGCAGACCTAACACCGGGGAGCTGTTTTTT.

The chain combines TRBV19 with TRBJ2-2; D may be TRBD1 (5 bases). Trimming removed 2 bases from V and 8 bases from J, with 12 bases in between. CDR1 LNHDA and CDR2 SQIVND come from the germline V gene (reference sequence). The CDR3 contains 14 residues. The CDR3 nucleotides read TGTGCCAGTAGTATAAATCTCCGGACAGGGGAGCTGTTTTTT. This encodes CASSINLRTGELFF.

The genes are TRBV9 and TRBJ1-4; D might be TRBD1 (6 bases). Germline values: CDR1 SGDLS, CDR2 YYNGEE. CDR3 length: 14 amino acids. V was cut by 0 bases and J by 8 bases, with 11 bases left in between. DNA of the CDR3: TGTGCCAGCAGCGTAGCCGGGGGCGGCGAAAAACTGTTTTTT. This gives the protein CASSVAGGGEKLFF. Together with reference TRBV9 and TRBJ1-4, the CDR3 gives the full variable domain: DSGVTQTPKHLITATGQRVTLRCSPRSGDLSVYWYQQSLDQGLQFLIQYYNGEERAKGNILERFSAQQFPDLHSELNLSSLELGDSALYFCASSVAGGGEKLFFGSGTQLSVL.

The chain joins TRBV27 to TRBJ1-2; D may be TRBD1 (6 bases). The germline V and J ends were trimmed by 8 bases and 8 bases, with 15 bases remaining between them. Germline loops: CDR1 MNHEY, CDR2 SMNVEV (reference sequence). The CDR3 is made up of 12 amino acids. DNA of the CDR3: TGTGCCAGCTCATCAACAGGGAAGGGCTACACCTTC. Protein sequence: CASSSTGKGYTF.

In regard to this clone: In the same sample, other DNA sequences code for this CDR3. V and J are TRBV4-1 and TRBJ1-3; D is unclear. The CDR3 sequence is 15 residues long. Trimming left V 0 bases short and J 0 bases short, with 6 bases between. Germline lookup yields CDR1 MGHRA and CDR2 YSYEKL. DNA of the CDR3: TGCGCCAGCAGCCAAGACGGGGTCTCTGGAAACACCATATATTTT. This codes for CASSQDGVSGNTIYF.

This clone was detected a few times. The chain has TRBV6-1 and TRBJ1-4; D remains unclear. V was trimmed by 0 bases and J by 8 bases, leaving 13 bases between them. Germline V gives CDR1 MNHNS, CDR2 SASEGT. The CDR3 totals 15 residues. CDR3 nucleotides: TGTGCCAGCAGTGAAGCGCCCAACACGGGGGAAAAACTGTTTTTT. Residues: CASSEAPNTGEKLFF.

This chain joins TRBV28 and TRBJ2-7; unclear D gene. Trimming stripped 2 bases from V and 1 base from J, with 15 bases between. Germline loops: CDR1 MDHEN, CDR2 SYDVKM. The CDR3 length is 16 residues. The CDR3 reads CASSLVGRTVSYEQYF. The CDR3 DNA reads TGTGCCAGCAGTTTAGTGGGCCGAACGGTTTCCTACGAGCAGTACTTC.

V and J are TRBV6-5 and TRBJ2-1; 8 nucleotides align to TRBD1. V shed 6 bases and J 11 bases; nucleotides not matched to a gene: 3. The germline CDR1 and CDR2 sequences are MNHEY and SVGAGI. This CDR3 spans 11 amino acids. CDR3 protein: CASRRQGKQFF. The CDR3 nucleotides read TGTGCCAGCAGGCGACAGGGGAAGCAGTTCTTC.

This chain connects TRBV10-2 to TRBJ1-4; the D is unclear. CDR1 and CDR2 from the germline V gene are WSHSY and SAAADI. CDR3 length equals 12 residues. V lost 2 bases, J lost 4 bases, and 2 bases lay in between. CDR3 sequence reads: CASSEGNEKLFF. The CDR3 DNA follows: TGCGCCAGCAGTGAGGGTAATGAAAAACTGTTTTTT.

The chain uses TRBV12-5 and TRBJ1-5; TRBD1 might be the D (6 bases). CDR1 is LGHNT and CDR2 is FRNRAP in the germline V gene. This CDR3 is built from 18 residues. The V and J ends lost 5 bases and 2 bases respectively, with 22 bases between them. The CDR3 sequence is CASGLGTSSEVGNQPQHF. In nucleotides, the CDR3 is TGTGCTAGTGGTCTCGGGACATCCTCCGAGGTGGGCAATCAGCCCCAGCATTTT. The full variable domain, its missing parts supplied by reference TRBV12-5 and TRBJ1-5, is DARVTQTPRHKVTEMGQEVTMRCQPILGHNTVFWYRQTMMQGLELLAYFRNRAPLDDSGMPKDRFSAEMPDATLATLKIQPSEPRDSAVYFCASGLGTSSEVGNQPQHFGDGTRLSIL.

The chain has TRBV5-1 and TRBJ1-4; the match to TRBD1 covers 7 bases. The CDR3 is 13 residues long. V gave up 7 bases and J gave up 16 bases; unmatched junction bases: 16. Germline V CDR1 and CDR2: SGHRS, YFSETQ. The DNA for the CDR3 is TGCGCCAGCCTTGGGGAGGGGGCTGAGTTGGCGTTTTTT. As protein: CASLGEGAELAFF.

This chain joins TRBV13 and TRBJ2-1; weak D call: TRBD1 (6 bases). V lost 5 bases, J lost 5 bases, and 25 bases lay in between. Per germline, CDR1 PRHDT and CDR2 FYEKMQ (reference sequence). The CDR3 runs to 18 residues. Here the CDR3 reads CASSRGQRSVGPNNEQFF. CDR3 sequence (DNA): TGTGCCAGCAGCCGCGGACAGAGATCAGTTGGGCCAAACAATGAGCAGTTCTTC.

The CDR3 DNA reads as TGTGCCAGCAGCCCTGGGGCCAACGTCCTGACTTTC. It translates to CASSPGANVLTF. The chain is built from TRBV7-9 and TRBJ2-6, with D uncertain. Trimming left V 5 bases short and J 2 bases short, with 1 base between. The V gene's germline CDR1 is SEHNR and CDR2 FQNEAQ (reference sequence). This CDR3 contains 12 residues.

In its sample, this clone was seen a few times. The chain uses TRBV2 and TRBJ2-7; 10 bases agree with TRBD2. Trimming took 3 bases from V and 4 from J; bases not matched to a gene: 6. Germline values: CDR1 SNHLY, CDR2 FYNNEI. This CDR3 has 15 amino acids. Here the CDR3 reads CASSDERGGHYEQYF. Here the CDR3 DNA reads TGTGCCAGCAGTGACGAGCGGGGGGGCCATTACGAGCAGTACTTC.

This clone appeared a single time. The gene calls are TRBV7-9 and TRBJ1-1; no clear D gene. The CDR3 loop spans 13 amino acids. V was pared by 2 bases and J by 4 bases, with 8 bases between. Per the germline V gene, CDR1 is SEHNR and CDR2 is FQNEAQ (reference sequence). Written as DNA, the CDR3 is TGTGCCAGCAGCTTAACGGCTGGCACTGAAGCTTTCTTT. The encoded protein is CASSLTAGTEAFF.

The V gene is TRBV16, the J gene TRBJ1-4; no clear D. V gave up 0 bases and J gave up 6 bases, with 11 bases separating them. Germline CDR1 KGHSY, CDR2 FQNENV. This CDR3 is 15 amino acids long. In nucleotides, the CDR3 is TGTGCCAGCAGCCAATCTTCTCCCGGGGATGAAAAACTGTTTTTT. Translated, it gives CASSQSSPGDEKLFF. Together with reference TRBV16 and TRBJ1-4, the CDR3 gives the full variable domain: GEEVAQTPKHLVRGEGQKAKLYCAPIKGHSYVFWYQQVLKNEFKFLISFQNENVFDETGMPKERFSAKCLPNSPCSLEIQATKLEDSAVYFCASSQSSPGDEKLFFGSGTQLSVL.

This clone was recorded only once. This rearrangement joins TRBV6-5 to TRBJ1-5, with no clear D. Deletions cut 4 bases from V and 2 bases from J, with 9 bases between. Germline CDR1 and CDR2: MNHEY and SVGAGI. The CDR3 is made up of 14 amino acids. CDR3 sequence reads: CASSSGVGNQPQHF. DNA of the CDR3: TGTGCCAGCAGTTCCGGGGTGGGCAATCAGCCCCAGCATTTT.

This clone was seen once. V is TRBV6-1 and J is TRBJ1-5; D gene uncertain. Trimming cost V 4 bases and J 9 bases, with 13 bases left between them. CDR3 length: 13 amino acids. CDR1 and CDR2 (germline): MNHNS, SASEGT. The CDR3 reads CASSGRRELPQHF. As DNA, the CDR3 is TGTGCCAGCAGTGGAAGAAGGGAGTTGCCCCAGCATTTT.

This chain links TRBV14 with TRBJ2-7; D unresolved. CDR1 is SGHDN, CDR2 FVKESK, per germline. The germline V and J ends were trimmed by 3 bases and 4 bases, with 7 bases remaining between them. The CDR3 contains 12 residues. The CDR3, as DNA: TGTGCCAGCAGCCAGATGGGTTACGAGCAGTACTTC. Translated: CASSQMGYEQYF. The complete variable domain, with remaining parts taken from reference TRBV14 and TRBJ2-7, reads EAGVTQFPSHSVIEKGQTVTLRCDPISGHDNLYWYRRVMGKEIKFLLHFVKESKQDESGMPNNRFLAERTGGTYSTLKVQPAELEDSGVYFCASSQMGYEQYFGPGTRLTVT.

The CDR3, as DNA: TGCAGTGCCCCTCTCAAGGTTACGCAGTATTTT. It is translated as CSAPLKVTQYF. J is TRBJ2-3 and V is TRBV20-1; D is ambiguous. The CDR3 spans 11 residues. CDR1 is DFQATT and CDR2 is SNEGSKA in the germline V gene (reference sequence). Trimming took 6 bases from V and 8 from J, leaving 12 bases between them.

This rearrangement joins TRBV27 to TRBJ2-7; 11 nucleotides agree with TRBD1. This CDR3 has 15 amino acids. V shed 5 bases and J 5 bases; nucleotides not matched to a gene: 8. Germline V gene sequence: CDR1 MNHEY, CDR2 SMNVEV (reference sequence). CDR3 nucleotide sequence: TGTGCCAGCAGTCCCCACGGACAGGGGGCGGACGAGCAGTACTTC. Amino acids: CASSPHGQGADEQYF.

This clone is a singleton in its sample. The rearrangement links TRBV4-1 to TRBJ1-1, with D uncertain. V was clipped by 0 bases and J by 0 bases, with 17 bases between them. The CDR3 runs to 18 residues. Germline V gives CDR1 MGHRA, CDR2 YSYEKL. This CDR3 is CASSQDPQETAMNTEAFF. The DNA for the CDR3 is TGCGCCAGCAGCCAAGACCCGCAGGAGACGGCCATGAACACTGAAGCTTTCTTT.

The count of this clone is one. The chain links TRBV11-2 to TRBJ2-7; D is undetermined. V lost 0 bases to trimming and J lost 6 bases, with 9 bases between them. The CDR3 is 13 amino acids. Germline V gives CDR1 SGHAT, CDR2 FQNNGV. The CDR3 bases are TGTGCCAGCAGCTTAGAGTACAGAGCCGAGCAGTACTTC. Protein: CASSLEYRAEQYF.

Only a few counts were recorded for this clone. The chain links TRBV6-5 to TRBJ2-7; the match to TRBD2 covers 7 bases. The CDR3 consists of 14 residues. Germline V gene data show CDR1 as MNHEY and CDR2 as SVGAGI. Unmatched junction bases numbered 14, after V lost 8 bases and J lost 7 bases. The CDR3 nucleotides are TGTGCCAGCTCCGCGACCACTCGGGGGGAGGAGCAGTACTTC. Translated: CASSATTRGEEQYF.

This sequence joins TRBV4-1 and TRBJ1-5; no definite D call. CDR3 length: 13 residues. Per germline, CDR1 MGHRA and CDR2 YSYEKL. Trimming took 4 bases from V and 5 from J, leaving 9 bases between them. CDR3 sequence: CASSPGSDQPQHF. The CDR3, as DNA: TGCGCCAGCAGCCCCGGGTCCGATCAGCCCCAGCATTTT.

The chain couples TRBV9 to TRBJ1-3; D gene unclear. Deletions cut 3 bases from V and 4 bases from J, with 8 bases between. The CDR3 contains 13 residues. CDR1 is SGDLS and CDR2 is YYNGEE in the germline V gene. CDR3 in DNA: TGTGCCAGCAGCGCTCATGTCGGAAACACCATATATTTT. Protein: CASSAHVGNTIYF.

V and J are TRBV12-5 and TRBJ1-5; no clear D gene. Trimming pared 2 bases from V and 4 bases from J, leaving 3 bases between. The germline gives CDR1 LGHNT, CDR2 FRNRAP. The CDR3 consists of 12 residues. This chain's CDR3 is CASGLPNQPQHF. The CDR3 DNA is TGTGCTAGTGGTTTGCCGAATCAGCCCCAGCATTTT.

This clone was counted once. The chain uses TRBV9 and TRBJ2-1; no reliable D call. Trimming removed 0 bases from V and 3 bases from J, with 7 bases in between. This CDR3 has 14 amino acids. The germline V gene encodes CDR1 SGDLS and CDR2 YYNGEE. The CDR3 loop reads CASSVAVSYNEQFF. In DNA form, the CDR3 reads TGTGCCAGCAGCGTAGCGGTCAGCTACAATGAGCAGTTCTTC.